This T cell receptor (beta chain) derives from a study of vaccination effects on CD4 cells after COVID-19. Study outcomes and limitations: Clones that were induced by infection or by vaccine showed marked contraction late after vaccination.

The assay was immunoSEQ multiplex PCR, and TCRdb's table has in-frame clones only and misses some. Of about 38,000 clones in the sample, 55% to 75% are singletons; the top ten hold approximately 22%. Trimming took 1 base from V and 7 from J; bases not matched to a gene: 8. The CDR3 runs to 17 residues. Germline values: CDR1 MGHRA, CDR2 YSYEKL. Note on this clone: Its antigen is not identified.

ViraFEST expansion of antigen-specific CD4+ T cells with viral peptide pools preceded sequencing. Subsequent to a culture period of around 10 days, CD4+ T cells were isolated. Vaccinated recipients, who were negative for nucleocapsid antibodies, had no history of SARS-CoV-2 infection. A half-medium replacement with IL-2 medium was carried out on days 3 and 7. The clonotype originates from a human donor who received a COVID-19 vaccine. The source material was CD4+ T cells from PBMCs cultured with SARS-CoV-2 spike peptides, sampled before COVID-19 vaccination. This chain uses TRBV4-1 with TRBJ2-2; 11 nucleotides line up with TRBD2. The CDR3 reads CASSQGTSGGWGGELFF. CDR3 nucleotides: TGCGCCAGCAGCCAAGGAACTAGCGGGGGTTGGGGCGGGGAGCTGTTTTTT.